Listed below are T cell receptor beta chains from one sample, sequenced in a study of PD-1 blockade in mismatch repair-deficient tumors. Repertoires were generated with immunoSEQ multiplex PCR, while TCRdb's copy carries only in-frame clones and drops some. The data show roughly 70,000 clones, 60% to 80% seen once. The specimen was peripheral blood, collected 2 weeks after starting pembrolizumab. Receptors originate from an adult with mismatch repair-deficient cancer. The CDR3 runs from the conserved cysteine through the conserved F or W. D genes are given only for firm matches. Rows may omit the clone size; those that give it use once, few, many or a size class.

J gene: TRBJ2-7
D gene: -
V gene: TRBV6-5
clone size: -
CDR3 DNA: TGTGCCAGCAGTTCCGAGACCACAGCCTACGAGCAGTACTTC
CDR3 protein: CASSSETTAYEQYF

J gene: TRBJ1-2
D gene: TRBD1
V gene: TRBV7-8
clone size: -
CDR3 DNA: TGTGCCAGCAGCCGACAGGGTAACTATGGCTACACCTTC
CDR3 protein: CASSRQGNYGYTF

J gene: TRBJ1-3
D gene: -
V gene: TRBV6-5
clone size: once
CDR3 DNA: TGTGCCAGCAGGGGGGAGACCTCTGGAAACACCATATATTTT
CDR3 protein: CASRGETSGNTIYF

J gene: TRBJ2-1
D gene: -
V gene: TRBV4-1
clone size: -
CDR3 DNA: TGCGCCAGCAGCCTTCGAGCCACAGCGGACGCCTACAATGAGCAGTTCTTC
CDR3 protein: CASSLRATADAYNEQFF

J gene: TRBJ1-2
D gene: -
V gene: TRBV9
clone size: -
CDR3 DNA: TGTGCCAGCAGCTTTGCCGGGACTGCCTATGGCTACACCTTC
CDR3 protein: CASSFAGTAYGYTF

J gene: TRBJ2-7
D gene: -
V gene: TRBV28
clone size: -
CDR3 DNA: TGTGCCAGCAGTTTTGGTCTCCTGCCCGAGCAGTACTTC
CDR3 protein: CASSFGLLPEQYF

J gene: TRBJ1-5
D gene: TRBD1
V gene: TRBV2
clone size: -
CDR3 DNA: TGTGCCAGCACAGGGGACAGGCTTAGCAATCAGCCCCAGCATTTT
CDR3 protein: CASTGDRLSNQPQHF

J gene: TRBJ1-2
D gene: -
V gene: TRBV11-3
clone size: -
CDR3 DNA: TGTGCCAGCAGCTCCGGGGGGAGTGGATATGGCTACACCTTC
CDR3 protein: CASSSGGSGYGYTF

J gene: TRBJ2-3
D gene: TRBD1
V gene: TRBV9
clone size: -
CDR3 DNA: TGTGCCAGCGCTCGGACAGGGGGCGTTGAAGATACGCAGTATTTT
CDR3 protein: CASARTGGVEDTQYF

J gene: TRBJ2-7
D gene: TRBD2
V gene: TRBV9
clone size: -
CDR3 DNA: TGTGCCAGCAGCGTAGGAACTAGCGCGACCGAGCAGTACTTC
CDR3 protein: CASSVGTSATEQYF

J gene: TRBJ1-2
D gene: TRBD1
V gene: TRBV27
clone size: -
CDR3 DNA: TGTGCCAGCAGTTGGACAGGGCAGGTTCATGGCTACACCTTC
CDR3 protein: CASSWTGQVHGYTF

J gene: TRBJ1-1
D gene: -
V gene: TRBV7-9
clone size: -
CDR3 DNA: TGTGCCAGCAGCCCACAGTGGGGTGGTGACACTGAAGCTTTCTTT
CDR3 protein: CASSPQWGGDTEAFF

J gene: TRBJ2-7
D gene: TRBD1
V gene: TRBV7-9
clone size: -
CDR3 DNA: TGTGCCAGCAGCTTATACTCAGGGGGCGAGCAGTACTTC
CDR3 protein: CASSLYSGGEQYF

J gene: TRBJ1-5
D gene: -
V gene: TRBV6-1
clone size: -
CDR3 DNA: TGTGCCAGCAGTGAAGACAGAGCCCAGCCCCAGCATTTT
CDR3 protein: CASSEDRAQPQHF

J gene: TRBJ2-1
D gene: TRBD2
V gene: TRBV29-1
clone size: -
CDR3 DNA: TGCAGCGTTGAACGGGATAGCGGGAGCGGGGGAGCCTACAATGAGCAGTTCTTC
CDR3 protein: CSVERDSGSGGAYNEQFF

J gene: TRBJ2-5
D gene: TRBD2
V gene: TRBV5-4
clone size: -
CDR3 DNA: TGTGCCAGCAGCGAGACTAGCGGGAGGTCCGTGGAGACCCAGTACTTC
CDR3 protein: CASSETSGRSVETQYF

J gene: TRBJ2-2
D gene: -
V gene: TRBV7-3
clone size: -
CDR3 DNA: TGTGCCAGCAGCCCGTGGCAGGACACCGGGGAGCTGTTTTTT
CDR3 protein: CASSPWQDTGELFF

J gene: TRBJ2-3
D gene: -
V gene: TRBV11-3
clone size: -
CDR3 DNA: TGTGCCAGCAGCTTAGGTCAAGGCCCCCCAGATACGCAGTATTTT
CDR3 protein: CASSLGQGPPDTQYF

J gene: TRBJ1-4
D gene: -
V gene: TRBV7-6
clone size: -
CDR3 DNA: TGTGCCAGCAGCCCCCGACAGGAAGAAAAACTGTTTTTT
CDR3 protein: CASSPRQEEKLFF

J gene: TRBJ1-1
D gene: TRBD1
V gene: TRBV18
clone size: -
CDR3 DNA: TGTGCCAGCTCACTCCCAGGGGGTAGCGACACTGAAGCTTTCTTT
CDR3 protein: CASSLPGGSDTEAFF

J gene: TRBJ2-2
D gene: -
V gene: TRBV5-1
clone size: -
CDR3 DNA: TGCGCCAGCAGAGAACAAGCTAACACCGGGGAGCTGTTTTTT
CDR3 protein: CASREQANTGELFF

J gene: TRBJ2-7
D gene: TRBD2
V gene: TRBV27
clone size: -
CDR3 DNA: TGTGCCAGCAGTTTAAAATCGACTAGCGAAAGCTCCTACGAGCAGTACTTC
CDR3 protein: CASSLKSTSESSYEQYF

J gene: TRBJ1-2
D gene: TRBD1
V gene: TRBV19
clone size: -
CDR3 DNA: TGTGCCAGTAGTATAGTAGGGGGCTCGCTCAGGTATGGCTACACCTTC
CDR3 protein: CASSIVGGSLRYGYTF

J gene: TRBJ2-1
D gene: TRBD2
V gene: TRBV15
clone size: -
CDR3 DNA: TGTGCCACCAGCAGGAGGACTAGCGGGGACAATGAGCAGTTCTTC
CDR3 protein: CATSRRTSGDNEQFF

J gene: TRBJ1-5
D gene: -
V gene: TRBV7-9
clone size: -
CDR3 DNA: TGTGCCAGCAGCCCCGACAGTTCTAATCAGCCCCAGCATTTT
CDR3 protein: CASSPDSSNQPQHF

J gene: TRBJ1-2
D gene: -
V gene: TRBV25-1
clone size: once
CDR3 DNA: TGTGCCAGCAGTGTAGGCGGAAACTATGGCTACACCTTC
CDR3 protein: CASSVGGNYGYTF

J gene: TRBJ1-2
D gene: -
V gene: TRBV7-9
clone size: -
CDR3 DNA: TGTGCCAGCAGCTCCTTTCTCGAACAGGGCTCCGGCGGCTACACCTTC
CDR3 protein: CASSSFLEQGSGGYTF

J gene: TRBJ2-1
D gene: -
V gene: TRBV2
clone size: -
CDR3 DNA: TGTGCCTGGCCAGGTGTTGGAAATGAGCAGTTCTTC
CDR3 protein: CAWPGVGNEQFF

J gene: TRBJ2-7
D gene: TRBD2
V gene: TRBV4-2
clone size: -
CDR3 DNA: TGTGCCAGCAGCCAAGAAGTAGTTAGCGGGTACGAGCAGTACTTC
CDR3 protein: CASSQEVVSGYEQYF